This entry lists 29 T cell receptor beta chains sequenced from one sample in a study of shared T cell receptors in the human thymus. Here immunoSEQ multiplex PCR was the method, and the copy in TCRdb shows in-frame clones only, minus some. The table records around 340,000 clones, roughly 94% of them present only once. The sequenced material came from thymocytes. The receptors were sampled from a human donor.

This sequence joins TRBV6-1 and TRBJ2-2, with TRBD2 as a possible D gene (6 bases). Per germline, CDR1 MNHNS and CDR2 SASEGT. This CDR3 is built from 15 residues. V was shortened by 8 bases and J by 4 bases, with 17 bases between the two germline ends. CDR3 nucleotide sequence: TGTGCCAGCGCGGAGGGGCGGGCGGTCACCGGGGAGCTGTTTTTT. This translates into CASAEGRAVTGELFF.

Only one count was recorded for this clone. V is TRBV28 and J is TRBJ2-5, with D tentatively TRBD1 (5 bases). V was pared by 5 bases and J by 4 bases, with 8 bases between. This CDR3 has 12 amino acids. Germline V CDR1 and CDR2: MDHEN, SYDVKM. Here the CDR3 DNA reads TGTGCCAGCAGTCCTCAGGGAGAGACCCAGTACTTC. Translated: CASSPQGETQYF.

The genes are TRBV19 and TRBJ2-1; 10 bases agree with TRBD1. Germline trimming cut 6 bases from V and 7 bases from J; bases unmatched to any gene: 3. Germline V CDR1 and CDR2: LNHDA, SQIVND (reference sequence). The CDR3 runs 13 residues. CDR3 bases: TGTGCCAGTAGAGGACAGGGGGAAAATGAGCAGTTCTTC. Translated: CASRGQGENEQFF.

This clone was seen only once. The chain is built from TRBV27 and TRBJ2-2; weak D call: TRBD2 (5 bases). The CDR3 runs 15 residues. The V gene lost 5 bases and the J gene lost 2 bases, with 12 bases spanning the gap. CDR1 MNHEY and CDR2 SMNVEV come from the germline V gene (reference sequence). In DNA, the CDR3 is TGTGCCAGCAGTACGTTGGAGGTTAACACCGGGGAGCTGTTTTTT. This translates into CASSTLEVNTGELFF.

V usage is TRBV11-3 and J usage is TRBJ2-2; 7 nucleotides line up with TRBD2. V gave up 6 bases and J gave up 2 bases; unmatched junction bases: 6. The CDR3 sequence is 15 residues long. Per germline, CDR1 SGHNT and CDR2 YENEEA. CDR3 sequence: CASRGRESNTGELFF. The CDR3 DNA reads as TGTGCCAGCAGAGGGCGGGAGAGTAACACCGGGGAGCTGTTTTTT.

The V gene is TRBV6-5, the J gene TRBJ1-1, with a possible D match to TRBD1 (6 bases). CDR1 MNHEY and CDR2 SVGAGI come from the germline V gene. There are 14 residues in the CDR3. V was cut by 2 bases and J by 3 bases, with 10 bases left in between. CDR3 region: CASSYEGGDTEAFF. The CDR3, as DNA: TGTGCCAGCAGTTACGAGGGGGGGGACACTGAAGCTTTCTTT.

The J gene is TRBJ1-5, the V gene TRBV28; D possibly corresponds to TRBD1 (5 bases). Germline CDR1 is MDHEN and CDR2 is SYDVKM. CDR3 length equals 19 residues. Deletions cut 2 bases from V and 5 bases from J, with 25 bases between. The CDR3 protein is CASSLSPGSPGRAHQPQHF. In DNA, the CDR3 is TGTGCCAGCAGTTTAAGCCCAGGGAGCCCCGGCCGAGCGCATCAGCCCCAGCATTTT.

This sequence joins TRBV6-1 and TRBJ2-5; 10 nucleotides line up with TRBD1. The CDR3 sequence is 15 residues long. The trim removed 5 bases at V and 2 bases at J, leaving 5 bases unmatched. CDR1 and CDR2 (germline): MNHNS, SASEGT. The CDR3 region is CASSKKDRGQETQYF. CDR3 nucleotide sequence: TGTGCCAGCAGTAAAAAGGACAGGGGGCAAGAGACCCAGTACTTC.

The rearrangement joins TRBV7-2 to TRBJ1-4, with D possibly TRBD1 on 6 matching bases. The CDR3 is made up of 17 amino acids. Germline assignment: CDR1 SGHTA and CDR2 FQGNSA. Between the trimmed V and J ends, which lost 5 bases and 0 bases, there was a span of 16 bases. CDR3 protein: CASSPWGQDSTNEKLFF. The CDR3 DNA sequence: TGTGCCAGCAGCCCTTGGGGGCAGGATTCAACTAATGAAAAACTGTTTTTT.

The V call is TRBV7-6, the J call TRBJ2-6, with D perhaps matching TRBD1 (5 bases). The V gene's germline CDR1 is SGHVS and CDR2 FNYEAQ. The CDR3 contains 21 residues. The V end lost 0 bases, the J end lost 1 base, and 22 bases lay between the germline ends. This CDR3 is CASSLAELVVTVRSGANVLTF. CDR3 in DNA: TGTGCCAGCAGCTTAGCGGAATTAGTAGTGACAGTCAGATCTGGGGCCAACGTCCTGACTTTC.

The rearrangement joins TRBV28 to TRBJ1-1, with D perhaps TRBD1 (6 bases). The CDR3 loop spans 13 amino acids. Germline CDR1 is MDHEN and CDR2 is SYDVKM. The V end lost 8 bases, the J end lost 1 base, and 11 bases lay between the germline ends. The DNA of the CDR3 is TGTGCCAGCCTCCAGACAGGGAACACTGAAGCTTTCTTT. It encodes CASLQTGNTEAFF.

J is TRBJ2-2 and V is TRBV12-5, with 7 bases fitting TRBD2. J was trimmed by 3 bases and V by 2 bases; bases with no gene match: 9. The CDR3 has 17 amino acids. The germline V gene encodes CDR1 LGHNT and CDR2 FRNRAP. CDR3 region: CASGLFPTSSDTGELFF. As DNA, the CDR3 is TGTGCTAGTGGTTTGTTCCCGACTAGCTCCGACACCGGGGAGCTGTTTTTT.

The genes are TRBV30 and TRBJ2-2; 10 nucleotides align to TRBD2. The J segment lost 0 bases and the V segment lost 4 bases, leaving 5 bases of the junction unmatched. Germline assignment: CDR1 GTSNPN and CDR2 SVGIG (reference sequence). The CDR3 covers 16 residues. Written as DNA, the CDR3 is TGTGCCTGGATGCTAGCGGGAGTGGCGAACACCGGGGAGCTGTTTTTT. As protein: CAWMLAGVANTGELFF.

Comment on this clone: At one of its ends the junction is not consistent with the germline gene, which may arise from a read error. The rearrangement uses TRBV7-3 and TRBJ1-1; maybe TRBD1 (5 bases). CDR1 is SGHTA and CDR2 is FQGTGA in the germline V gene. The CDR3 totals 18 residues. The CDR3 DNA follows: TGTGCCAGCAGCGTACAACTTAGACCGGGACGTACGAACGCTGAAGCTTTCTTT. Translation gives CASSVQLRPGRTNAEAFF.

The chain is built from TRBV6-6 and TRBJ2-1; 10 bases match TRBD2. The CDR3 is made up of 16 amino acids. From germline, CDR1 is MNHNY and CDR2 SVGAGI (reference sequence). The V gene end was trimmed by 0 bases and the J gene end by 8 bases; junction bases not matched to a gene: 7. CDR3 residues: CASSYSSGRALHEQFF. CDR3 bases: TGTGCCAGCAGTTACTCGAGCGGGAGGGCCCTCCATGAGCAGTTCTTC.

This chain connects TRBV30 to TRBJ2-1, with 16 nucleotides matching TRBD2. CDR1 GTSNPN and CDR2 SVGIG come from the germline V gene (reference sequence). The V segment lost 4 bases and the J segment 9 bases; nucleotides outside the gene matches: 9. The CDR3 has 16 residues. The CDR3 sequence: CAWNHSGTSGRGEQFF. The DNA of the CDR3 is TGTGCCTGGAACCACTCTGGGACTAGCGGGAGGGGTGAGCAGTTCTTC.

The V gene is TRBV5-1, the J gene TRBJ2-7, with D possibly being TRBD1 or TRBD2 (5 bases each). The V gene's germline CDR1 is SGHRS and CDR2 YFSETQ. This CDR3 spans 14 amino acids. V lost 0 bases and J lost 3, with 10 bases in between. This chain's CDR3 is CASSLARDHYEQYF. CDR3 nucleotide sequence: TGCGCCAGCAGCTTGGCCCGGGACCACTACGAGCAGTACTTC.

The rearrangement joins TRBV5-1 to TRBJ2-3; 10 nucleotides line up with TRBD1. The CDR3 covers 16 residues. With V trimmed by 4 bases and J by 0 bases, 5 bases remained unmatched. From germline, CDR1 is SGHRS and CDR2 YFSETQ. CDR3 residues: CASSVGQGTSTDTQYF. The CDR3 DNA follows: TGCGCCAGCAGCGTGGGACAGGGGACCAGCACAGATACGCAGTATTTT.

The chain employs TRBV4-1 and TRBJ2-7; weak D call: TRBD2 (6 bases). The CDR3 is 16 amino acids. Germline values: CDR1 MGHRA, CDR2 YSYEKL. Trimming shortened V by 3 bases and J by 0 bases, and 15 bases separated the two germline ends. CDR3 sequence reads: CASSQGGAGSSYEQYF. As DNA, the CDR3 is TGCGCCAGCAGCCAGGGAGGAGCGGGTAGCTCCTACGAGCAGTACTTC.

This rearrangement joins TRBV10-3 to TRBJ1-1, with 7 bases that match TRBD1. The CDR3 has 14 amino acids. Unmatched junction bases numbered 10, after V lost 6 bases and J lost 6 bases. Germline V CDR1 and CDR2: ENHRY, SYGVKD. CDR3 in DNA: TGTGCCATCAGAACTGGCAGGGGGGATTCTGAAGCTTTCTTT. Translation gives CAIRTGRGDSEAFF.

The V and J genes are TRBV4-3 and TRBJ2-7; 11 nucleotides match TRBD1. Unmatched junction bases numbered 7, after V lost 2 bases and J lost 4 bases. CDR1 LGHNA and CDR2 YSLEER come from the germline V gene. This CDR3 is 16 amino acids long. The CDR3 reads CASSQTPGQGEYEQYF. Here the CDR3 DNA reads TGCGCCAGCAGCCAAACCCCGGGACAGGGGGAATACGAGCAGTACTTC.

The chain links TRBV21-1 to TRBJ2-7; the D call of TRBD1 is as the table states it, not checked on the DNA. TRBV21-1 is a listed pseudogene. CDR3 length equals 14 residues. CDR3 in amino acids: CATPGQGSPYEQYF. In nucleotides, the CDR3 is TGTGCCACTCCGGGACAGGGGTCCCCCTACGAGCAGTACTTC.

The V and J genes are TRBV7-5 and TRBJ1-2. TRBV7-5 is marked as a pseudogene. There are 17 residues in the CDR3. This CDR3 reads CARSDFTIRSVDYGYTF. CDR3 in DNA: TGTGCCAGAAGTGACTTCACGATTCGGAGCGTCGACTATGGCTACACCTTC.

This clone has a single count. This chain joins TRBV27 and TRBJ2-1, with D unresolved. This CDR3 has 15 residues. Germline V lookup: CDR1 MNHEY, CDR2 SMNVEV (reference sequence). V was trimmed by 5 bases and J by 5 bases, leaving 16 bases between them. This chain's CDR3 is CASSRLSATHNEQFF. CDR3 nucleotides: TGTGCCAGCAGTAGGCTGAGTGCAACCCACAATGAGCAGTTCTTC.

The chain couples TRBV6-5 to TRBJ2-7, with D uncertain. Germline V gene data show CDR1 as MNHEY and CDR2 as SVGAGI. This CDR3 region has 11 residues. The DNA of the CDR3 is TGTGCAGAAGCTCTCCACTGCGAGCAGTACTTC. This codes for CAEALHCEQYF.

V is TRBV9 and J is TRBJ1-5; unclear D gene. The CDR3 has 15 residues. The germline V gene has CDR1 SGDLS and CDR2 YYNGEE. Trimming pared 0 bases from V and 7 bases from J, leaving 14 bases between. The CDR3 protein is CASSVGREAGQPQHF. The CDR3, as DNA: TGTGCCAGCAGCGTAGGAAGGGAGGCGGGACAGCCCCAGCATTTT.

V usage is TRBV28 and J usage is TRBJ2-1; D unresolved. The CDR3 extends over 13 amino acids. The germline CDR1 and CDR2 sequences are MDHEN and SYDVKM. The V end was cut by 1 base, the J end by 9 bases, with 10 bases between. The CDR3 nucleotides are TGTGCCAGCAGTTTATCCCCCCGGTTTGAGCAGTTCTTC. Its protein is CASSLSPRFEQFF.

The V and J genes are TRBV14 and TRBJ2-3, with TRBD2 identical over 7 bases. Germline trimming cut 2 bases from V and 3 bases from J; bases unmatched to any gene: 8. The germline CDR1 and CDR2 sequences are SGHDN and FVKESK. The CDR3 is made up of 16 amino acids. CDR3 sequence reads: CASSQRERDRTDTQYF. CDR3 coding DNA: TGTGCCAGCAGCCAAAGGGAGCGGGATAGGACAGATACGCAGTATTTT.

The chain uses TRBV28 and TRBJ1-2, with TRBD1 matching over 7 bases. CDR1 and CDR2 from the germline V gene are MDHEN and SYDVKM. Trimming cost V 5 bases and J 4 bases; bases outside gene matches: 16. There are 17 residues in the CDR3. CDR3 sequence (DNA): TGTGCCAGCAGTGTACCAACTGGGAGACAGGGCCGCTATGGCTACACCTTC. Protein: CASSVPTGRQGRYGYTF.